This is a list of T cell receptor beta chains from one sample in a study of PD-1 blockade in classical Hodgkin lymphoma. Sequencing used immunoSEQ multiplex PCR; TCRdb keeps in-frame clones, though not all of them. The sample has about 110,000 clones; around nine tenths are singletons. The sample here was peripheral blood mononuclear cells (PBMCs), taken before the fourth cycle of nivolumab. The receptors originated from a human donor with classical Hodgkin lymphoma. Both conserved end residues are part of each CDR3. The D gene is left open where the match is weak. Only part of the rows carry a size: once, few, many, or a class if the clone is expanded.

d_gene: .
abundance: .
v_gene: TRBV10-2
j_gene: TRBJ2-5
CDR3nt: TGCGCCAGCAGTGACTTTCGCCCATTCCAAGAGACCCAGTACTTC
CDR3aa: CASSDFRPFQETQYF

d_gene: .
abundance: .
v_gene: TRBV29-1
j_gene: TRBJ1-1
CDR3nt: TGCAGCGTTGAAGCGGGGTTACAGGTGAACACTGAAGCTTTCTTT
CDR3aa: CSVEAGLQVNTEAFF

d_gene: .
abundance: .
v_gene: TRBV11-2
j_gene: TRBJ2-5
CDR3nt: TGTGCCAGCAGCTTATCCTTAGCGGAGACCCAGTACTTC
CDR3aa: CASSLSLAETQYF

d_gene: TRBD2
abundance: .
v_gene: TRBV7-2
j_gene: TRBJ2-3
CDR3nt: TGTGCCAGCAGCTCCATTGGAGCGGGAGGCACAGATACGCAGTATTTT
CDR3aa: CASSSIGAGGTDTQYF

d_gene: TRBD2
abundance: .
v_gene: TRBV27
j_gene: TRBJ2-7
CDR3nt: TGTGCCAGCAGTCCCACTAGCGGGATCAGCAACGAGCAGTACTTC
CDR3aa: CASSPTSGISNEQYF

d_gene: .
abundance: .
v_gene: TRBV6-1
j_gene: TRBJ2-5
CDR3nt: TGTGCCACTGGACGCCCACAAGAGACCCAGTACTTC
CDR3aa: CATGRPQETQYF

d_gene: TRBD1
abundance: .
v_gene: TRBV4-2
j_gene: TRBJ1-1
CDR3nt: TGTGCCAGCAGCCGGGGCGGACAGGGAGGCACTGAAGCTTTCTTT
CDR3aa: CASSRGGQGGTEAFF

d_gene: TRBD2
abundance: .
v_gene: TRBV2
j_gene: TRBJ2-7
CDR3nt: TGTGCCAGCAGACAATTTCTAGCGGGAGAGCCCTACGAGCAGTACTTC
CDR3aa: CASRQFLAGEPYEQYF

d_gene: .
abundance: .
v_gene: TRBV6-5
j_gene: TRBJ1-5
CDR3nt: TGTGCCAGCAGTTACTCGAGGGGGAGCAATCAGCCCCAGCATTTT
CDR3aa: CASSYSRGSNQPQHF

d_gene: .
abundance: .
v_gene: TRBV7-9
j_gene: TRBJ2-1
CDR3nt: TGTGCCAGCAGCTTAGTAAGACTCAACAATGAGCAGTTCTTC
CDR3aa: CASSLVRLNNEQFF

d_gene: .
abundance: few
v_gene: TRBV27
j_gene: TRBJ1-1
CDR3nt: TGTGCCAGCAGTTTATCGGTCGCGAACACTGAAGCTTTCTTT
CDR3aa: CASSLSVANTEAFF

d_gene: TRBD1
abundance: .
v_gene: TRBV30
j_gene: TRBJ1-4
CDR3nt: TGTGCCTGGTCCGACAGGGGGCATGAAAAACTGTTTTTT
CDR3aa: CAWSDRGHEKLFF

d_gene: .
abundance: .
v_gene: TRBV29-1
j_gene: TRBJ2-1
CDR3nt: TGCAGCGTTGAACGGGACTCCGGGGGTGAGCAGTTCTTC
CDR3aa: CSVERDSGGEQFF

d_gene: .
abundance: .
v_gene: TRBV29-1
j_gene: TRBJ2-3
CDR3nt: TGCAGCGTTGAACCCTCGGATAACACAGATACGCAGTATTTT
CDR3aa: CSVEPSDNTDTQYF

d_gene: .
abundance: .
v_gene: TRBV12-5
j_gene: TRBJ1-1
CDR3nt: TGTGCTAGTCGCGGAACCGGGAGTGAAGCTTTCTTT
CDR3aa: CASRGTGSEAFF

d_gene: TRBD1
abundance: .
v_gene: TRBV11-2
j_gene: TRBJ1-4
CDR3nt: TGTGCCAGCAGCCTGGCGAGGGGGAGGACAGGTTTGGATGAAAAACTGTTTTTT
CDR3aa: CASSLARGRTGLDEKLFF

d_gene: .
abundance: .
v_gene: TRBV28
j_gene: TRBJ1-2
CDR3nt: TGTGCCAGCAGTTTAAGCAGTGGGTTTGGCTACACCTTC
CDR3aa: CASSLSSGFGYTF

d_gene: .
abundance: .
v_gene: TRBV20-1
j_gene: TRBJ1-2
CDR3nt: TGCAGTGCTAGTCAGGGTGGCTACACCTTC
CDR3aa: CSASQGGYTF

d_gene: .
abundance: .
v_gene: TRBV5-1
j_gene: TRBJ1-2
CDR3nt: TGCGCCAGCAGCCCCCCGGGACTTTCAGGCTACACCTTC
CDR3aa: CASSPPGLSGYTF

d_gene: TRBD2
abundance: .
v_gene: TRBV7-2
j_gene: TRBJ2-1
CDR3nt: TGTGCCAGCAGCTCGCCGACTAGCGGGAGGGTCTACAATGAGCAGTTCTTC
CDR3aa: CASSSPTSGRVYNEQFF

d_gene: TRBD1
abundance: .
v_gene: TRBV11-2
j_gene: TRBJ1-3
CDR3nt: TGTGCCAGCAGTCAACAGGGACAGAGAAACACCATATATTTT
CDR3aa: CASSQQGQRNTIYF

d_gene: .
abundance: once
v_gene: TRBV30
j_gene: TRBJ2-2
CDR3nt: TGTGCCTGGAGTGTACTCAGGAACACCGGGGAGCTGTTTTTT
CDR3aa: CAWSVLRNTGELFF

d_gene: .
abundance: few
v_gene: TRBV27
j_gene: TRBJ1-2
CDR3nt: TGTGCCAGCAGTTTACCCAGGGCCTATGGCTACACCTTC
CDR3aa: CASSLPRAYGYTF

d_gene: .
abundance: .
v_gene: TRBV11-2
j_gene: TRBJ2-1
CDR3nt: TGTGCCAGCAGGACTGGGGCTAGCGAGCAGTTCTTC
CDR3aa: CASRTGASEQFF

d_gene: .
abundance: .
v_gene: TRBV27
j_gene: TRBJ1-1
CDR3nt: TGTGCCAGCAGTCCGCACGGGAAAGTGAACACTGAAGCTTTCTTT
CDR3aa: CASSPHGKVNTEAFF

d_gene: TRBD1
abundance: once
v_gene: TRBV28
j_gene: TRBJ2-7
CDR3nt: TGTGCCAGCAGTCCAACGGACAGGGCGATCCCTCCTTACGAGCAGTACTTC
CDR3aa: CASSPTDRAIPPYEQYF

d_gene: .
abundance: .
v_gene: TRBV6-1
j_gene: TRBJ2-6
CDR3nt: TGTGCCAGCAGTGTTATTTGGTTAGGGGCCGCTGGGGCCAACGTCCTGACTTTC
CDR3aa: CASSVIWLGAAGANVLTF

d_gene: TRBD2
abundance: .
v_gene: TRBV6-6
j_gene: TRBJ2-7
CDR3nt: TGTGCCAGCAGTTACTCGACGGGAGGAGCGATCTACGAGCAGTACTTC
CDR3aa: CASSYSTGGAIYEQYF

d_gene: .
abundance: .
v_gene: TRBV28
j_gene: TRBJ2-3
CDR3nt: TGTGCCAGCAGCTTAACCCTCCGGGGAATCCGGGAAACAGATACGCAGTATTTT
CDR3aa: CASSLTLRGIRETDTQYF

d_gene: .
abundance: .
v_gene: TRBV5-1
j_gene: TRBJ1-4
CDR3nt: TGCGCCAGCAGCCTGGGACCGGAAGGGGAAAAACTGTTTTTT
CDR3aa: CASSLGPEGEKLFF

d_gene: TRBD2
abundance: .
v_gene: TRBV7-9
j_gene: TRBJ2-7
CDR3nt: TGTGCCAGCAGCTTATTTGCGGGACTAGCAGGGCAGGAGCAGTACTTC
CDR3aa: CASSLFAGLAGQEQYF

d_gene: .
abundance: few
v_gene: TRBV6-4
j_gene: TRBJ1-1
CDR3nt: TGTGCCAGCAGTGAAAAACAGGGAACTGAAGCTTTCTTT
CDR3aa: CASSEKQGTEAFF

d_gene: .
abundance: .
v_gene: TRBV15
j_gene: TRBJ1-2
CDR3nt: TGTGCCACCAGCAGAGGGGGCGCTAACTATGGCTACACCTTC
CDR3aa: CATSRGGANYGYTF

d_gene: .
abundance: .
v_gene: TRBV27
j_gene: TRBJ1-2
CDR3nt: TGTGCCAGCAGTTTACAGGGTTCCCGAACTAGGGGCTACACCTTC
CDR3aa: CASSLQGSRTRGYTF

d_gene: .
abundance: .
v_gene: TRBV6-1
j_gene: TRBJ2-4
CDR3nt: TGTGCCAGCAGTGAAGTTATGTTTGGACAAAACATTCAGTACTTC
CDR3aa: CASSEVMFGQNIQYF

d_gene: .
abundance: .
v_gene: TRBV10-2
j_gene: TRBJ1-1
CDR3nt: TGCGCCTCACGTACTGGGACTGAAGCTTTCTTT
CDR3aa: CASRTGTEAFF

d_gene: .
abundance: .
v_gene: TRBV14
j_gene: TRBJ1-3
CDR3nt: TGTGCCAGCAGCCAGAGTGGAAACACCATATATTTT
CDR3aa: CASSQSGNTIYF

d_gene: .
abundance: .
v_gene: TRBV6-5
j_gene: TRBJ1-2
CDR3nt: TGTGCCAGCAGTTACTCGGGGCAGGGACTTCTCCACACCTTC
CDR3aa: CASSYSGQGLLHTF

d_gene: TRBD1
abundance: .
v_gene: TRBV5-5
j_gene: TRBJ1-1
CDR3nt: TGTGCCAGCAGCTTAATTCTCGGGACAGCGAACACTGAAGCTTTCTTT
CDR3aa: CASSLILGTANTEAFF

d_gene: .
abundance: medium-sized
v_gene: TRBV25-1
j_gene: TRBJ1-3
CDR3nt: TGTGCCAGCAGTGCCACGACTACCCGCTCTGGAAACACCATATATTTT
CDR3aa: CASSATTTRSGNTIYF

d_gene: .
abundance: .
v_gene: TRBV4-1
j_gene: TRBJ1-3
CDR3nt: TGCGCCAGCAGCCAAGGAGCAGGAATAGGAAACACCATATATTTT
CDR3aa: CASSQGAGIGNTIYF